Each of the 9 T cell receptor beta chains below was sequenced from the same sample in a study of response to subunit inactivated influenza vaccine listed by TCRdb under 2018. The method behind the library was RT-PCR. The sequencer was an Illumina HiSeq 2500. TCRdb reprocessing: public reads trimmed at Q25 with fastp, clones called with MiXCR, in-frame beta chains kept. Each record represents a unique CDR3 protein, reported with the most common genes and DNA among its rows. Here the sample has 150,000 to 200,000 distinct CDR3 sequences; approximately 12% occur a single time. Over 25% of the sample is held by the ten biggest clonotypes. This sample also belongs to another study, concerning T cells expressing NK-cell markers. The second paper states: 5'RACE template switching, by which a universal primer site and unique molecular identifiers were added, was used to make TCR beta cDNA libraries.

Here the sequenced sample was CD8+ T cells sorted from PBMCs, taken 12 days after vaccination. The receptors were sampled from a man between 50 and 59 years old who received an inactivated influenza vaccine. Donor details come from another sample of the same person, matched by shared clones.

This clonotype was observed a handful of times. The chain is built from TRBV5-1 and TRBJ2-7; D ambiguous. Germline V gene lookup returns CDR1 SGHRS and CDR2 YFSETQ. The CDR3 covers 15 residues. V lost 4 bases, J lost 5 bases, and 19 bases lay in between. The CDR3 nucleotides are TGCGCCAGCAGCCCGATGGCGTCAGCCTTCAACGAGCAGTACTTC. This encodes CASSPMASAFNEQYF.

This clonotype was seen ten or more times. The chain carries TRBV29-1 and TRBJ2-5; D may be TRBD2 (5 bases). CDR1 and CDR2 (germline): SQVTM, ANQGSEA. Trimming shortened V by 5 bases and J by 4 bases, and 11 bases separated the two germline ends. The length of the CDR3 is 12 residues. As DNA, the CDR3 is TGCAGCGTTACTACTAGTGGAGAGACCCAGTACTTC. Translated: CSVTTSGETQYF. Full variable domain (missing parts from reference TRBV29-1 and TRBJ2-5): SAVISQKPSRDICQRGTSLTIQCQVDSQVTMMFWYRQQPGQSLTLIATANQGSEATYESGFVIDKFPISRPNLTFSTLTVSNMSPEDSSIYLCSVTTSGETQYFGPGTRLLVL.

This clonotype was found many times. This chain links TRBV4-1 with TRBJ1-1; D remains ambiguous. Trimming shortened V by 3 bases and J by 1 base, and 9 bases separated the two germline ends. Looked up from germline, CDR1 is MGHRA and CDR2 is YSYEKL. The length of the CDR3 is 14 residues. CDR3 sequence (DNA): TGCGCCAGCAGCCACACCGGAGGGAACACTGAAGCTTTCTTT. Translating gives CASSHTGGNTEAFF.

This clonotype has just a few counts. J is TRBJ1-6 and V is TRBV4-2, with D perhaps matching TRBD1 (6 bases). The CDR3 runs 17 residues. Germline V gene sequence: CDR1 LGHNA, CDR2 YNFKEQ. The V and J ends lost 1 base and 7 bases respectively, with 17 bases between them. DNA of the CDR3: TGTGCCAGCAGCCAAGGGTGGGGGGGGCGTGTGAATTCACCCCTCCACTTT. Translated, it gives CASSQGWGGRVNSPLHF.

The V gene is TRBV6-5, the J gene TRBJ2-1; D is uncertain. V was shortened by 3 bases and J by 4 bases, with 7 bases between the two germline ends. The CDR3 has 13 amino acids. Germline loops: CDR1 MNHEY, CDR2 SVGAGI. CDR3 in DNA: TGTGCCAGCAGTTATAGGGATTACAATGAGCAGTTCTTC. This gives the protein CASSYRDYNEQFF.

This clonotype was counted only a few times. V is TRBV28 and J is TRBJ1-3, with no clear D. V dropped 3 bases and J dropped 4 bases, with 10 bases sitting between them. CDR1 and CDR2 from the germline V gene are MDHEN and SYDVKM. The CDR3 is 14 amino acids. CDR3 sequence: CASSLADPGNTIYF. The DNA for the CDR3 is TGTGCCAGCAGTTTGGCCGACCCGGGAAACACCATATATTTT.

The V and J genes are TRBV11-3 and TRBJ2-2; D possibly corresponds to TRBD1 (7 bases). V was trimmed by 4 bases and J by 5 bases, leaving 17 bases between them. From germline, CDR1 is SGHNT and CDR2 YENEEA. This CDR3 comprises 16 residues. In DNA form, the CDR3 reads TGTGCCAGCAGCTCCGTACAGGGGAGGTGGACCGGGGAGCTGTTTTTT. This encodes CASSSVQGRWTGELFF.

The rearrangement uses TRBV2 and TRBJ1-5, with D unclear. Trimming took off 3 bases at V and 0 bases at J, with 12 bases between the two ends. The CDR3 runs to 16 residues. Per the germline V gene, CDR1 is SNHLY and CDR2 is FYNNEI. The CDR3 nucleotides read TGTGCCAGCAGTGATCCGCCAGAAAGTAGCAATCAGCCCCAGCATTTT. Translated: CASSDPPESSNQPQHF.

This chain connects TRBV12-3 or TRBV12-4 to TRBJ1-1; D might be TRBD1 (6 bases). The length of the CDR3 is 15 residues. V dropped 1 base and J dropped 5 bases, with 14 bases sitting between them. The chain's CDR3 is CASSLGSAQGTEAFF. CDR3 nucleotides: TGTGCCAGCAGTTTAGGGTCAGCCCAGGGGACTGAAGCTTTCTTT.